These 21 T cell receptor beta chains share one sample of origin, sequenced in a study of OX40 agonist ivuxolimab in advanced cancers. Libraries were prepared by immunoSEQ multiplex PCR; TCRdb keeps only in-frame clonotypes and omits some of them. The data hold roughly 86,000 clones, with around 90% observed a single time. Sequenced here: CD4+ or CD8+ T cells sorted from blood, sampled in a trial of the OX40 agonist ivuxolimab. The receptors derive from an adult with an advanced solid tumor such as melanoma, head and neck, liver or kidney cancer.

V usage is TRBV19 and J usage is TRBJ1-3, with D unclear. Germline CDR1 LNHDA, CDR2 SQIVND (reference sequence). This CDR3 comprises 15 residues. V lost 6 bases, J lost 0 bases, and 12 bases lay in between. CDR3 sequence reads: CASSIDGDSGNTIYF. Here the CDR3 DNA reads TGTGCCAGTAGCATTGACGGTGACTCTGGAAACACCATATATTTT. Using reference TRBV19 and TRBJ1-3 for the parts outside the CDR3, the full variable domain is DGGITQSPKYLFRKEGQNVTLSCEQNLNHDAMYWYRQDPGQGLRLIYYSQIVNDFQKGDIAEGYSVSREKKESFPLTVTSAQKNPTAFYLCASSIDGDSGNTIYFGEGSWLTVV.

The V call is TRBV5-8, the J call TRBJ1-6, with a tentative D call TRBD1 (6 bases). Trimming shortened V by 2 bases and J by 8 bases, and 11 bases separated the two germline ends. The CDR3 is 14 amino acids. CDR1 SGHTS and CDR2 YDEGEE come from the germline V gene. CDR3 in DNA: TGTGCCAGCAGCTTTGACAGGCATTATTCACCCCTCCACTTT. This gives the protein CASSFDRHYSPLHF.

The CDR3 region is CASSPSGSSSPLHF. For the CDR3, the DNA is TGTGCCAGCAGCCCAAGTGGCAGTTCTTCACCCCTCCACTTT. This chain joins TRBV7-2 and TRBJ1-6, with no clear D. Germline-derived CDR1 and CDR2 are SGHTA and FQGNSA. Trimming pared 5 bases from V and 9 bases from J, leaving 14 bases between. The CDR3 has 14 residues.

The rearrangement links TRBV30 to TRBJ2-7; 7 bases are a match to TRBD2. Germline-derived CDR1 and CDR2 are GTSNPN and SVGIG (reference sequence). Trimming cost V 4 bases and J 4 bases; bases outside gene matches: 4. The CDR3 loop spans 12 amino acids. The CDR3 sequence is CAWTGGLYEQYF. The CDR3, as DNA: TGTGCCTGGACGGGGGGTCTGTACGAGCAGTACTTC.

Concerning this clone: At one end, the junction sequence differs from germline, possibly due to a read error. This chain uses TRBV28 with TRBJ1-5; D is unclear. Germline V gives CDR1 MDHEN, CDR2 SYDVKM. The CDR3 runs to 15 residues. CDR3 nucleotides: TGTGCCAGCAGTAGTAGTCCTATGGTTAATCGGCCCCAGCATTTT. Translating it yields CASSSSPMVNRPQHF.

This clone was recorded only once. Within the sample, other DNA sequences also encode this same CDR3. The chain combines TRBV18 with TRBJ1-2; maybe TRBD1 (6 bases). Germline V gene data show CDR1 as KGHSH and CDR2 as LQKENI. The CDR3 extends over 14 amino acids. Deletions cut 2 bases from V and 3 bases from J, with 10 bases between. In nucleotides, the CDR3 is TGTGCCAGCTCACCAGGCAGGGGTGACTATGGCTACACCTTC. This gives the protein CASSPGRGDYGYTF.

The rearrangement links TRBV5-1 to TRBJ2-3; a possible D gene is TRBD1 (6 bases). This CDR3 comprises 14 residues. Trimming took off 4 bases at V and 0 bases at J, with 9 bases between the two ends. Germline V gene data show CDR1 as SGHRS and CDR2 as YFSETQ. The CDR3 nucleotides are TGCGCCAGCAGCGGCGGACAGAGCACAGATACGCAGTATTTT. Its translation is CASSGGQSTDTQYF.

The rearrangement links TRBV7-6 to TRBJ2-5; 13 positions match TRBD2. Germline V gene sequence: CDR1 SGHVS, CDR2 FNYEAQ. V trimming: 5 bases; J trimming: 5 bases; junction bases outside the gene matches: 17. The CDR3 is 19 residues long. CDR3 bases: TGTGCCAGCAGCCGTAACACGCCGGGACTAGCGGGGCCGTCTGAGACCCAGTACTTC. Residues: CASSRNTPGLAGPSETQYF.

The chain has TRBV7-2 and TRBJ2-7; 10 positions agree with TRBD2. The CDR3 runs 14 residues. Unmatched junction bases numbered 2, after V lost 5 bases and J lost 1 base. The germline CDR1 and CDR2 sequences are SGHTA and FQGNSA. CDR3 residues: CASSQREGSYEQYF. As DNA, the CDR3 is TGTGCCAGCAGCCAGCGGGAGGGGTCCTACGAGCAGTACTTC.

This clone was counted between two and nine times. The chain links TRBV7-9 to TRBJ2-7, with TRBD2 matching over 9 bases. This CDR3 contains 16 residues. Germline CDR1 reads SEHNR; CDR2 reads FQNEAQ (reference sequence). Unmatched junction bases numbered 8, after V lost 5 bases and J lost 0 bases. The CDR3 here is CASSPQTSGLSYEQYF. CDR3 nucleotides: TGTGCCAGCAGCCCTCAGACTAGCGGACTCTCCTACGAGCAGTACTTC.

V usage is TRBV6-5 and J usage is TRBJ2-3, with 7 bases matching TRBD1. V trimming: 10 bases; J trimming: 0 bases; junction bases outside the gene matches: 7. The CDR3 contains 14 residues. Per germline, CDR1 MNHEY and CDR2 SVGAGI. The CDR3 coding sequence is TGTGCCACCTCGTACAGGGGTAGCACAGATACGCAGTATTTT. This codes for CATSYRGSTDTQYF.

This chain links TRBV11-2 with TRBJ2-1; TRBD2 aligns across 13 bases. Germline V gene lookup returns CDR1 SGHAT and CDR2 FQNNGV. After removal of 5 bases from V and 5 bases from J, the junction contained 6 bases not matched to a gene. There are 16 residues in the CDR3. For the CDR3, the DNA is TGTGCCAGCAGCCACCGACTAGCGGGGGGCAACAATGAGCAGTTCTTC. This codes for CASSHRLAGGNNEQFF.

V usage is TRBV27 and J usage is TRBJ1-6; tentatively, D is TRBD1 (5 bases). Between the trimmed V and J ends, which lost 6 bases and 9 bases, there was a span of 15 bases. The CDR3 sequence is 14 residues long. Looked up from germline, CDR1 is MNHEY and CDR2 is SMNVEV (reference sequence). Here the CDR3 reads CASSGTPPGSPLHF. In nucleotides, the CDR3 is TGTGCCAGCAGCGGGACGCCCCCGGGTTCACCCCTCCACTTT.

This clone was detected only once. The chain employs TRBV6-5 and TRBJ1-2; possibly TRBD1 for D (6 bases). Trimming shortened V by 6 bases and J by 8 bases, and 22 bases separated the two germline ends. The CDR3 is made up of 15 amino acids. The V gene's germline CDR1 is MNHEY and CDR2 SVGAGI. CDR3 sequence reads: CASRRAGVDAGGYTF. DNA of the CDR3: TGTGCCAGCAGGAGGGCAGGGGTAGATGCGGGAGGCTACACCTTC.

This rearrangement joins TRBV5-1 to TRBJ2-2; TRBD2 is a possible D gene (5 bases). Trimming took 8 bases from V and 2 from J, leaving 13 bases between them. The germline V gene encodes CDR1 SGHRS and CDR2 YFSETQ. The CDR3 is made up of 14 amino acids. The CDR3 is CASHAGENTGELFF. CDR3 bases: TGCGCCAGTCACGCCGGGGAAAACACCGGGGAGCTGTTTTTT.

The genes are TRBV5-4 and TRBJ2-3; tentative D call: TRBD2 (5 bases). CDR1 is SGHNT and CDR2 is YYREEE in the germline V gene (reference sequence). This CDR3 comprises 14 residues. The ends were cut back, 2 bases at V and 3 bases at J, with 10 bases in the middle. This chain's CDR3 is CASSFSTSTDTQYF. Here the CDR3 DNA reads TGTGCCAGCAGCTTCTCTACTAGTACAGATACGCAGTATTTT.

The chain combines TRBV11-3 with TRBJ2-3, with D unclear. This CDR3 comprises 12 residues. Germline assignment: CDR1 SGHNT and CDR2 YENEEA. V was shortened by 8 bases and J by 4 bases, with 10 bases between the two germline ends. This CDR3 reads CASGLRPDTQYF. The CDR3 DNA reads as TGTGCCAGCGGTCTCAGGCCAGATACGCAGTATTTT.

V and J are TRBV6-4 and TRBJ2-3; D unclear. The CDR3 runs to 12 residues. V was trimmed by 5 bases and J by 5 bases, leaving 8 bases between them. Germline-derived CDR1 and CDR2 are MRHNA and SNTAGT. The CDR3 region is CASSKLGDTQYF. DNA of the CDR3: TGTGCCAGCAGTAAACTTGGAGATACGCAGTATTTT.

V gene TRBV7-9 combines with J gene TRBJ1-2, with TRBD1 matching 7 bases. Trimming took 5 bases from V and 0 from J; bases not matched to a gene: 6. The CDR3 covers 15 residues. The V gene's germline CDR1 is SEHNR and CDR2 FQNEAQ (reference sequence). For the CDR3, the DNA is TGTGCCAGCAGCCCTCGGACAGGCTCTAACTATGGCTACACCTTC. This translates into CASSPRTGSNYGYTF. Filled out from reference TRBV7-9 and TRBJ1-2, the complete variable domain reads DTGVSQNPRHKITKRGQNVTFRCDPISEHNRLYWYRQTLGQGPEFLTYFQNEAQLEKSRLLSDRFSAERPKGSFSTLEIQRTEQGDSAMYLCASSPRTGSNYGYTFGSGTRLTVV.

The CDR3 sequence is CASRPTSGGGYEQYF. DNA of the CDR3: TGTGCCAGCAGACCGACTAGCGGAGGAGGCTACGAGCAGTACTTC. The V call is TRBV27, the J call TRBJ2-7; TRBD2 agrees at 9 bases. The CDR3 runs 15 residues. With 6 bases clipped from V and 3 bases from J, the junction kept 9 bases outside the gene matches. Germline CDR1 and CDR2: MNHEY and SMNVEV (reference sequence).

The chain combines TRBV6-6 with TRBJ2-1; 10 nucleotides line up with TRBD1. The CDR3 has 15 residues. Germline CDR1 is MNHNY and CDR2 is SVGAGI (reference sequence). Trimming removed 7 bases from V and 9 bases from J; junction bases left unmatched: 12. CDR3 in amino acids: CASTSGQGVFGEQFF. The CDR3 DNA follows: TGTGCCAGCACCTCTGGACAGGGGGTTTTCGGTGAGCAGTTCTTC.